The present T cell receptor beta chain was sequenced within a study of T cells in Graves' hyperthyroidism and ophthalmopathy. The study, taken as a whole, reports: Most thyroid clonotypes that were expanded above 0.001 also turned up in blood.

This CDR3 region has 17 residues. The V gene lost 5 bases and the J gene lost 5 bases, with 24 bases spanning the gap. CDR1 is SNHLY and CDR2 is FYNNEI in the germline V gene. Using RNA transcripts as the source, TCR beta CDR3 regions were amplified. HTBI primers were the set used in a first-round RT-PCR of the TCR CDR3. MiXCR, run by TCRdb on the multiplex PCR reads, gives a single entry per CDR3 protein. The table lists 490,000 or so distinct CDR3 sequences, 35% to 50% of them singletons, with about two fifths in the top ten. As to this clonotype: The antigen is undetermined.

This sequence originates from an adult woman with Graves' disease, either hyperthyroidism or ophthalmopathy (not recorded which). This rearrangement joins TRBV2 to TRBJ2-5, with D possibly matching TRBD2 (10 bases). The sample consisted of peripheral blood or thyroid tissue (not recorded which). CDR3 DNA sequence: TGTGCCAGCAGTTTCCAGGGACTAGCGACAGGGGGGGAGACCCAGTACTTC. Residues: CASSFQGLATGGETQYF.